This T cell receptor (beta chain) was identified in a study of glioma-infiltrating T cells after dendritic cell vaccination. V was shortened by 3 bases and J by 0 bases, with 10 bases between the two germline ends. The CDR3 loop spans 14 amino acids. Germline assignment: CDR1 SGDLS and CDR2 YYNGEE. TCRdb's copy holds only in-frame clones and misses some; the assay was immunoSEQ multiplex PCR. This table holds 85,000 to 95,000 clones, just over 85% found once. This chain uses TRBV9 with TRBJ2-7, with a weak D call TRBD2 (6 bases). The specimen was blood, collected before dendritic cell vaccination. This clonotype was sampled from a human donor with glioblastoma. The CDR3 loop is CASSALGSSYEQYF. CDR3 in DNA: TGTGCCAGCAGCGCCCTCGGGAGCTCCTACGAGCAGTACTTC.